A selection of T cell receptor beta chains follows, all from one sample in a study of Graves' ophthalmopathy and Graves' hyperthyroidism. TCRdb called the multiplex PCR reads again in MiXCR, with one record for every CDR3 protein. The sample records over 500,000 distinct CDR3 sequences, about 20% being singletons. The sequenced sample was peripheral blood. The receptors stem from a woman younger than 35 with stable Graves' hyperthyroidism. Some clones in this sample may be carry-over from other donors' samples. CDR3s include the opening cysteine and the closing phenylalanine or tryptophan. Fields, in order: J gene, clone size, D gene, V gene, CDR3 protein, CDR3 DNA. D genes are given only for firm matches. Clone size is shown for a subset of rows, as once, few, many or a class of expanded clone.

TRBJ2-5	-	-	TRBV6-2/TRBV6-3	CATGTVWETQYF	TGTGCCACCGGTACCGTTTGGGAGACCCAGTACTTC
TRBJ1-1	few	TRBD1	TRBV6-1	CASSPDRAWPEAFF	TGTGCCAGCAGTCCGGACAGGGCTTGGCCTGAAGCTTTCTTT
TRBJ2-5	-	TRBD2	TRBV12-3/TRBV12-4	CASSYTSVETQYF	TGTGCCAGCAGCTACACTAGCGTAGAGACCCAGTACTTC
TRBJ2-4	many	-	TRBV12-3/TRBV12-4	CASRGGVAKNIQYF	TGTGCCAGCAGGGGGGGCGTTGCCAAAAACATTCAGTACTTC
TRBJ2-7	many	TRBD1	TRBV5-1	CASRFGQGENYEQYF	TGCGCCAGCAGATTCGGACAGGGGGAGAACTACGAGCAGTACTTC
TRBJ2-7	many	-	TRBV9	CASSVGGDGSYEQYF	TGTGCCAGCAGCGTAGGTGGTGACGGGTCCTACGAGCAGTACTTC
TRBJ2-2	many	-	TRBV30	CAWVGRKRSTGELFF	TGTGCCTGGGTGGGCCGAAAGAGGAGCACCGGGGAGCTGTTTTTT
TRBJ2-5	many	-	TRBV6-2/TRBV6-3	CASSYVSGGETQYF	TGTGCCAGCAGTTACGTTTCGGGTGGGGAGACCCAGTACTTC
TRBJ1-1	many	-	TRBV6-5	CASSPGLGTEAFF	TGTGCCAGCAGTCCAGGTTTAGGCACTGAAGCTTTCTTT
TRBJ2-4	few	-	TRBV27	CASRSRLAKNIQYF	TGTGCCAGCCGCTCTCGACTAGCCAAAAACATTCAGTACTTC
TRBJ1-1	many	-	TRBV18	CASSPVRGSEAFF	TGTGCCAGCTCACCGGTGAGGGGCTCTGAAGCTTTCTTT
TRBJ2-5	few	-	TRBV20-1	CSATSGVVRETQYF	TGCAGTGCTACCTCAGGGGTGGTACGTGAGACCCAGTACTTC
TRBJ2-2	many	-	TRBV7-3	CASSLMSPYTGELFF	TGTGCCAGCAGCTTAATGTCCCCTTACACCGGGGAGCTGTTTTTT
TRBJ2-7	many	TRBD2	TRBV12-5	CASGLERTSGDEQYF	TGTGCTAGTGGACTTGAACGGACTAGCGGTGACGAGCAGTACTTC
TRBJ1-1	many	-	TRBV3-1	CASSQVRHTEAFF	TGTGCCAGCAGCCAAGTCAGACACACTGAAGCTTTCTTT
TRBJ2-6	many	-	TRBV28	CASRRDSALSGANVLTF	TGTGCCAGCAGAAGGGACTCCGCGCTCTCTGGGGCCAACGTCCTGACTTTC
TRBJ2-7	-	TRBD2	TRBV5-1	CASSSWGGAYEQYF	TGCGCCAGCAGCTCGTGGGGGGGGGCCTACGAGCAGTACTTC
TRBJ2-7	many	TRBD2	TRBV6-4	CASRGGSTYEQYF	TGTGCCAGCAGGGGGGGGAGCACCTACGAGCAGTACTTC
TRBJ2-7	many	-	TRBV29-1	CSVVGGLEEQYF	TGCAGCGTTGTCGGGGGGCTGGAGGAGCAGTACTTC
TRBJ1-2	many	-	TRBV4-1	CASGRSGAYYGYTF	TGCGCCAGCGGTAGATCGGGGGCTTACTATGGCTACACCTTC
TRBJ2-2	-	TRBD2	TRBV11-2	CASTQPGLASTGELFF	TGTGCCAGCACCCAACCGGGACTAGCTTCCACCGGGGAGCTGTTTTTT
TRBJ2-4	few	-	TRBV19	CASSEGGFTKNIQYF	TGTGCCAGTAGTGAAGGGGGATTCACCAAAAACATTCAGTACTTC